Below are 28 T cell receptor beta chains sequenced from a single sample in a study of CD4+ T cells in melanoma. The table came from immunoSEQ multiplex PCR; TCRdb's copy has only in-frame clones and leaves some out. The data hold about 9,600 clones, with around two thirds observed a single time. The sample taken for sequencing was cells from a culture (not recorded whether cultured in vitro). The receptors come from a human donor with melanoma.

The chain employs TRBV7-2 and TRBJ2-4, with 7 bases aligning to TRBD2. After removal of 4 bases from V and 4 bases from J, the junction contained 4 bases not matched to a gene. This CDR3 contains 14 residues. Germline assignment: CDR1 SGHTA and CDR2 FQGNSA. The CDR3: CASSSGTTKNIQYF. As DNA, the CDR3 is TGTGCCAGCAGCTCCGGGACTACTAAAAACATTCAGTACTTC. The full variable domain, in which reference TRBV7-2 and TRBJ2-4 provide the parts outside the CDR3, is GAGVSQSPSNKVTEKGKDVELRCDPISGHTALYWYRQSLGQGLEFLIYFQGNSAPDKSGLPSDRFSAERTGGSVSTLTIQRTQQEDSAVYLCASSSGTTKNIQYFGAGTRLSVL.

This clone occurred a few times. The chain combines TRBV5-1 with TRBJ1-1; no clear D gene. Per the germline V gene, CDR1 is SGHRS and CDR2 is YFSETQ. CDR3 size: 15 residues. The ends were cut back, 1 base at V and 3 bases at J, with 13 bases in the middle. For the CDR3, the DNA is TGCGCCAGCAGCTTGAGTGTACAAGATTACACTGAAGCTTTCTTT. Protein sequence: CASSLSVQDYTEAFF.

This rearrangement joins TRBV27 to TRBJ1-5; no clear D gene. Trimming took off 2 bases at V and 0 bases at J, with 5 bases between the two ends. In germline, CDR1 is MNHEY, CDR2 SMNVEV (reference sequence). The CDR3 is 14 residues long. CDR3 amino acids: CASSLGNSNQPQHF. In DNA, the CDR3 is TGTGCCAGCAGTTTAGGCAATAGCAATCAGCCCCAGCATTTT.

This chain connects TRBV2 to TRBJ1-1; 7 bases are a match to TRBD1. CDR1 SNHLY and CDR2 FYNNEI come from the germline V gene. The CDR3 consists of 13 residues. The J segment lost 11 bases and the V segment lost 4 bases, leaving 10 bases of the junction unmatched. The CDR3 reads CASSAQGPGRAFF. CDR3 nucleotide sequence: TGTGCCAGCAGTGCACAGGGGCCGGGTCGGGCTTTCTTT.

The chain links TRBV11-2 to TRBJ2-3, with D perhaps TRBD2 (6 bases). V lost 4 bases to trimming and J lost 2 bases, with 13 bases between them. CDR1 is SGHAT, CDR2 FQNNGV, per germline. The CDR3 has 15 amino acids. CDR3 coding DNA: TGTGCCAGCAGCTCCTGGTGGGGGGACACAGATACGCAGTATTTT. Translation gives CASSSWWGDTDTQYF.

The table lists this clone with a few counts. The chain has TRBV5-1 and TRBJ1-1; D gene ambiguous. Trimming removed 1 base at V and 6 bases at J, with 7 bases between. CDR1 SGHRS and CDR2 YFSETQ come from the germline V gene. The CDR3 spans 12 residues. The CDR3 DNA is TGCGCCAGCAGCTTGAAGAGCTCTGAAGCTTTCTTT. Protein product: CASSLKSSEAFF.

The V call is TRBV5-1, the J call TRBJ1-1; D not certain. V lost 2 bases to trimming and J lost 0 bases, with 14 bases between them. Germline CDR1 reads SGHRS; CDR2 reads YFSETQ. This CDR3 contains 16 residues. Here the CDR3 reads CASSFGSPEMNTEAFF. The DNA of the CDR3 is TGCGCCAGCAGCTTTGGGAGCCCCGAAATGAACACTGAAGCTTTCTTT.

In this sample, this clone turned up once. The V and J genes are TRBV11-2 and TRBJ2-1, with TRBD1 matching 7 bases. CDR3 length equals 13 residues. The germline V gene has CDR1 SGHAT and CDR2 FQNNGV. Trimming removed 8 bases from V and 4 bases from J; junction bases left unmatched: 5. In DNA form, the CDR3 reads TGTGCCAGCCGTCGGGACAGATACAATGAGCAGTTCTTC. Protein product: CASRRDRYNEQFF.

Only one count was recorded for this clone. The chain links TRBV5-1 to TRBJ2-4, with 7 bases identical to TRBD2. This CDR3 spans 14 amino acids. Trimming removed 0 bases from V and 5 bases from J; junction bases left unmatched: 2. Per germline, CDR1 SGHRS and CDR2 YFSETQ. The CDR3 protein is CASSLAGGENIQYF. In DNA form, the CDR3 reads TGCGCCAGCAGCTTGGCGGGGGGAGAAAACATTCAGTACTTC. Combining the CDR3 with reference TRBV5-1 and TRBJ2-4 gives the whole variable domain KAGVTQTPRYLIKTRGQQVTLSCSPISGHRSVSWYQQTPGQGLQFLFEYFSETQRNKGNFPGRFSGRQFSNSRSEMNVSTLELGDSALYLCASSLAGGENIQYFGAGTRLSVL.

V gene TRBV5-1 combines with J gene TRBJ2-2; 9 bases are a match to TRBD1. In germline, CDR1 is SGHRS, CDR2 YFSETQ. Trimming cost V 4 bases and J 0 bases; bases outside gene matches: 4. The CDR3 length is 16 residues. In nucleotides, the CDR3 is TGCGCCAGCAGCCCACAGGGGGCCTCGAACACCGGGGAGCTGTTTTTT. Translated, it gives CASSPQGASNTGELFF.

The J gene is TRBJ1-1, the V gene TRBV29-1; weak D call: TRBD1 (5 bases). The V end lost 1 base, the J end lost 0 bases, and 18 bases lay between the germline ends. The germline V gene encodes CDR1 SQVTM and CDR2 ANQGSEA. The CDR3 extends over 17 amino acids. CDR3 bases: TGCAGCGTTGAAGGAAAAGAAGCGGGGGACGTGAACACTGAAGCTTTCTTT. This translates into CSVEGKEAGDVNTEAFF.

V and J are TRBV10-2 and TRBJ1-1, with 8 bases aligning to TRBD1. CDR1 WSHSY and CDR2 SAAADI come from the germline V gene. V was clipped by 3 bases and J by 6 bases; unmatched bases: 9. There are 15 residues in the CDR3. In DNA, the CDR3 is TGCGCCAGCAGTGATGTCGGACAGGGAAGGGCTGAAGCTTTCTTT. Translated, it gives CASSDVGQGRAEAFF.

The chain joins TRBV6-4 to TRBJ1-4; maybe TRBD1 (5 bases). V lost 4 bases to trimming and J lost 4 bases, with 10 bases between them. The germline CDR1 and CDR2 sequences are MRHNA and SNTAGT. The CDR3 is 14 amino acids. CDR3 nucleotides: TGTGCCAGCAGTGGTAAGGGGTTTAATGAAAAACTGTTTTTT. This translates into CASSGKGFNEKLFF.

The chain links TRBV10-3 to TRBJ1-3; 9 bases are shared with TRBD1. Trimming at V came to 11 bases and at J to 3 bases, leaving 11 bases not matched to a gene. The CDR3 spans 15 residues. Per germline, CDR1 ENHRY and CDR2 SYGVKD. The CDR3 spells CALWTGDGLGNTIYF. The CDR3 DNA reads TGTGCCCTCTGGACAGGGGACGGACTTGGAAACACCATATATTTT.

The V call is TRBV27, the J call TRBJ2-2; D call uncertain. The V end was cut by 3 bases, the J end by 1 base, with 9 bases between. CDR1 MNHEY and CDR2 SMNVEV come from the germline V gene (reference sequence). CDR3 length: 15 residues. Here the CDR3 DNA reads TGTGCCAGCAGTTTCCGGACGGTGAACACCGGGGAGCTGTTTTTT. This gives the protein CASSFRTVNTGELFF.

The chain uses TRBV5-4 and TRBJ1-6, with 8 bases that match TRBD1. Germline CDR1 and CDR2: SGHNT and YYREEE (reference sequence). V trimming: 4 bases; J trimming: 10 bases; junction bases outside the gene matches: 7. The CDR3 has 14 amino acids. As DNA, the CDR3 is TGTGCCAGCAGCGTGACAGGGGAAGCCTCACCCCTCCACTTT. Encoded protein: CASSVTGEASPLHF.

The rearrangement joins TRBV25-1 to TRBJ1-5; D remains unclear. Trimming took 8 bases from V and 2 from J, leaving 10 bases between them. Germline V gene data show CDR1 as MGHDK and CDR2 as SYGVNS. The CDR3 loop spans 13 amino acids. The CDR3 bases are TGTGCCAGCGCCGAATCTGGCAATCAGCCCCAGCATTTT. This sequence encodes CASAESGNQPQHF.

J is TRBJ2-1 and V is TRBV21-1; TRBD2 is the table's D call, not checked against the DNA. TRBV21-1 is described as a pseudogene. The length of the CDR3 is 14 residues. DNA for the CDR3: TGTGCCAGCAGCATCCCGGGGGGGGCGAATGAGCAGTTCTTC. Amino acid sequence: CASSIPGGANEQFF.

The J gene is TRBJ2-2, the V gene TRBV7-3, with D perhaps TRBD1 (6 bases). The CDR3 length is 16 residues. Trimming took 2 bases from V and 0 from J, leaving 10 bases between them. Germline V gene sequence: CDR1 SGHTA, CDR2 FQGTGA. The CDR3 loop is CASSLLGQSNTGELFF. In DNA form, the CDR3 reads TGTGCCAGCAGCTTACTAGGACAGTCGAACACCGGGGAGCTGTTTTTT.

The CDR3 loop is CASSGGQGGDYGYTF. As DNA, the CDR3 is TGTGCCAGCAGTGGCGGACAGGGTGGCGACTATGGCTACACCTTC. This chain uses TRBV2 with TRBJ1-2; 8 nucleotides match TRBD1. This CDR3 is 15 amino acids long. Germline V gives CDR1 SNHLY, CDR2 FYNNEI. With V trimmed by 4 bases and J by 3 bases, 7 bases remained unmatched.

The CDR3 region is CASSSQGPTDTQYF. In nucleotides, the CDR3 is TGCGCCAGCAGCTCACAGGGCCCGACAGATACGCAGTATTTT. The rearrangement uses TRBV5-1 and TRBJ2-3; D may be TRBD1 (6 bases). Trimming took off 3 bases at V and 3 bases at J, with 11 bases between the two ends. The CDR3 runs 14 residues. The germline gives CDR1 SGHRS, CDR2 YFSETQ.

V is TRBV9 and J is TRBJ2-3; D remains unclear. The CDR3 spans 15 residues. CDR1 SGDLS and CDR2 YYNGEE come from the germline V gene. Trimming cost V 0 bases and J 4 bases, with 12 bases left between them. The CDR3 spells CASSVGPALADTQYF. CDR3 DNA sequence: TGTGCCAGCAGCGTAGGTCCGGCGTTGGCAGATACGCAGTATTTT.

CDR3 protein: CASSFTGINEKLFF. CDR3 sequence (DNA): TGCGCCAGCAGCTTCACAGGGATTAATGAAAAACTGTTTTTT. This chain connects TRBV5-1 to TRBJ1-4; D perhaps matches TRBD1 (6 bases). The CDR3 loop spans 14 amino acids. V was shortened by 2 bases and J by 4 bases, with 9 bases between the two germline ends. Germline assignment: CDR1 SGHRS and CDR2 YFSETQ.

The chain carries TRBV30 and TRBJ1-2; no firm D call. V lost 1 base to trimming and J lost 5 bases, with 5 bases between them. This CDR3 contains 11 residues. The germline gives CDR1 GTSNPN, CDR2 SVGIG (reference sequence). The chain's CDR3 is CAWSASYGYTF. In DNA, the CDR3 is TGTGCCTGGAGTGCGAGTTATGGCTACACCTTC. The entire variable domain, with the rest obtained from reference TRBV30 and TRBJ1-2, is as follows: SQTIHQWPATLVQPVGSPLSLECTVEGTSNPNLYWYRQAAGRGLQLLFYSVGIGQISSEVPQNLSASRPQDRQFILSSKKLLLSDSGFYLCAWSASYGYTFGSGTRLTVV.

The CDR3 is CASSVLAGDTGELFF. In DNA, the CDR3 is TGTGCCAGCAGTGTGCTAGCGGGGGACACCGGGGAGCTGTTTTTT. The chain joins TRBV25-1 to TRBJ2-2; TRBD2 agrees at 10 bases. CDR1 MGHDK and CDR2 SYGVNS come from the germline V gene. The CDR3 consists of 15 residues. The ends lost 4 bases at V and 3 bases at J; junction bases unmatched: 2.

The chain recombines TRBV7-2 with TRBJ2-7; 7 nucleotides match TRBD1. Germline lookup yields CDR1 SGHTA and CDR2 FQGNSA. This CDR3 has 14 amino acids. With 1 base clipped from V and 5 bases from J, the junction kept 5 bases outside the gene matches. CDR3 sequence reads: CASSLGTTGDEQYF. The CDR3 DNA sequence: TGTGCCAGCAGCTTAGGGACAACAGGGGACGAGCAGTACTTC.

J is TRBJ2-7 and V is TRBV7-9, with TRBD1 identical over 7 bases. This CDR3 is built from 15 residues. Trimming removed 3 bases from V and 5 bases from J; junction bases left unmatched: 10. Germline CDR1 and CDR2: SEHNR and FQNEAQ (reference sequence). In nucleotides, the CDR3 is TGTGCCAGCAGCTTGAGGCGACAGGGTGCCGACGAGCAGTACTTC. Translation: CASSLRRQGADEQYF. Drawing the rest from reference TRBV7-9 and TRBJ2-7, the complete variable domain is DTGVSQNPRHKITKRGQNVTFRCDPISEHNRLYWYRQTLGQGPEFLTYFQNEAQLEKSRLLSDRFSAERPKGSFSTLEIQRTEQGDSAMYLCASSLRRQGADEQYFGPGTRLTVT.

The chain carries TRBV4-2 and TRBJ2-6; 8 nucleotides match TRBD2. Germline V lookup: CDR1 LGHNA, CDR2 YNFKEQ. The CDR3 sequence is 20 residues long. V was pared by 3 bases and J by 0 bases, with 13 bases of the junction left unmatched. CDR3 DNA: TGTGCCAGCAGCCAGTACGGGAGCGGGGGCGTGCCCTCTGGGGCCAACGTCCTGACTTTC. It translates to CASSQYGSGGVPSGANVLTF.